Reported below is one TCR beta chain. The entry originates in a study of blood T cell repertoires in COVID-19. Study-level background: The analysed material was cDNA or gDNA that came from T cells, B-cell-depleted T cells, or PBMCs.

The protocol was immunoSEQ multiplex PCR, while the TCRdb copy is restricted to in-frame clones and leaves out a portion. Of 150,000 to 200,000 clones in the sample, roughly 86% were seen once. Losses at the gene ends were 7 bases for V and 6 bases for J; bases not matched to a gene: 2. Germline assignment: CDR1 SNHLY and CDR2 FYNNEI. This CDR3 comprises 14 residues. This sequence joins TRBV2 and TRBJ2-3; TRBD2 matches at 15 bases. The specimen was peripheral blood. This TCR was sampled from a man between 65 and 85 years old with acute or convalescent COVID-19. This CDR3 is CASTGTSGGDTQYF. In DNA, the CDR3 is TGTGCCAGCACCGGGACTAGCGGGGGGGATACGCAGTATTTT.